This TCR beta chain is drawn from a study of cytomegalovirus exposure and HLA in healthy donors (dated by TCRdb to between 2016 and 2019). Regarding the research as a whole: In an earlier analysis of about 560 of the donors, under 300 Gb of sequence data and 90 million to 120 million unique TCR beta sequences from 150 million to 200 million T cells were reported. About 320 gigabases of sequencing data and tens of millions of unique TCR sequences were included in an early release covering under 650 HLA-typed donors. Of the roughly 400 genotyped donors, 65% to 90% were placed in the genetic ancestry cluster associated with self-reported Caucasian donors. The aim of the study was to test whether cataloging public T cell receptors could identify signatures of past pathogen exposure. The study profiled the T cell repertoires of approximately 700 subjects by immunosequencing and related them to cytomegalovirus serostatus. In addition to the first cohort of 666 subjects, a separate validation cohort of approximately 110 different subjects was used. The study combined high-throughput TCR immunosequencing, statistical association of individual TCRs with disease status, and machine learning to predict cytomegalovirus infection status. In a later analysis, previously published TCR beta repertoires from 670 or so donors were re-analyzed and high-resolution HLA genotyping was added so that TCR occurrence patterns could be studied. Rather than using new phenotypic data, the later analysis identified candidate immune exposures from TCR beta sequences and from how often those sequences occurred across donors. An earlier analysis of more than 450 of the donors used high-throughput TCR beta sequencing to judge whether each TCR beta V gene segment behaved as functional or pseudogenic. Donor age, sex, ethnicity and CMV serostatus were compiled alongside the repertoire data. A later genetic analysis used genome-wide SNP genotypes for about 65% of the 666 donors, treating that subset as a discovery cohort. Every discovery cohort repertoire had been produced on one sequencing platform. HLA typing covered class I and class II loci at four-digit resolution. Typing coverage varied by locus: about 620-640 donors for A, B, C, DRB1 and DQB1; approximately 500 for DQA1; over 600 for DPA1; fewer than 480 for DPB1. Roughly 5 DR-DQ haplotypes were handled as single units for association and clustering, since linkage in the cohort was strong. On average, around 230,000 unique TCR beta nucleotide sequences were sequenced per donor among roughly 430 genotyped donors of the cohort, with roughly 18% of those sequences being non-productive.

The cohort consisted of 600 or so healthy bone marrow donors. At the time of sampling, every cohort member was nominally healthy, though immune exposures that went unrecorded were likely present. The donor was CMV seronegative and was included in the group of several hundred seronegative cohort members. A peripheral blood sample was collected from each donor, and TCR beta sequencing was performed on peripheral blood mononuclear cells. The Qiagen DNeasy Blood Extraction Kit was used to extract genomic DNA from the blood cell samples. Comments on this clone: What this receptor recognizes is not known. No base quality values were provided; no much bigger clone lies one nucleotide off.

What the authors observed across the whole study: Because counts were too low, 15 to 20 rarely observed V segments, including chromosome 9 orphons, were excluded from the earlier analysis of around 590 of the donors. Linkage disequilibrium might explain the correlated functional status among segregating V segments, but an unknown experimental factor could not be ruled out. Roughly uniform sequencing depth across donors was assumed in presence/absence analyses, although this assumption may not hold. Immune exposure information for the cohort was limited to CMV serostatus. A later analysis associated 17,000 or so TCR beta sequences with specific HLA alleles at a false discovery rate of 0.05. Broadly in line with IMGT annotations, most TCR beta V segments showed up in productive rearrangements about 90% or about 30% of the time in an earlier analysis of around 550 of the donors. In a later analysis, the rate of TCR association differed among HLA loci, with DRB1 alleles having the most associated TCRs and HLA-C alleles having the fewest. The authors suggested that the approach could potentially be extended to other disease states and immunological phenotypes. The classifier was reported to diagnose cytomegalovirus status with high specificity and sensitivity in both the original and validation cohorts. In the study, 150 to 200 TCR beta chains were listed as associated with cytomegalovirus. Compared with the approximately 600-donor mean, donors in an Asian-associated ancestry cluster had fewer N-insertions in productive TCRs, according to a later genetic analysis. Because HLA typing was missing for some donors at each locus, association tests included only the typed subset. The cohort was sequenced for TCR beta chains only, and without alpha or paired-chain data the features that could be detected were limited. According to a later analysis, most CMV-associated TCR beta chains appeared to be HLA-restricted, and the HLA associations seemed to be driven largely by CMV exposure. Compared with equally common non-associated chains, HLA-associated TCR beta chains in a later analysis were more clonally expanded and had lower generation probabilities. Several of the top co-occurrence clusters appeared to be linked to parvovirus B19, influenza, CMV and Epstein-Barr virus, according to a later analysis. A cluster of highly shared sequence variants was judged likely to be a technical artifact of the sequencing pipeline. Most TCR sequences were seen in very few donors, while some public TCRs were found in many individuals. V-gene and J-gene trimming of TCR beta chains was associated with a missense DCLRE1C variant in a later genetic analysis, and the association was replicated in an independent cohort. Some IMGT-functional V segments, including TRBV6-2 and TRBV6-3, could not be distinguished by the 87-base-pair reads and were therefore excluded. A further reported finding was that TCR beta sequences accurately predicted the HLA-A and HLA-B alleles for most subjects in the first cohort. Strong co-occurrence of HLA alleles, especially DR and DQ, made assigning TCR associations to individual alleles difficult. A few of the identified cytomegalovirus-associated TCR beta chains were confirmed in vitro to be specific for cytomegalovirus antigens.

The protocol used for the library was the immunoSEQ multiplex PCR assay. For the multiplex PCR, a mixture combining 60 forward primers for TCR Vbeta segments and 13 reverse primers for TCR Jbeta segments was used. The CDR3 region of rearranged TCR beta genes was amplified from genomic DNA with a multiplex PCR assay. The amplified TCR beta libraries were sequenced on the Illumina HiSeq System as 87-base-pair reads. As for how the authors treated the data: A later analysis tallied approximately 87 million unique TCR beta chains across the 650 to 750 repertoires, and some 10 million of those chains were shared by two or more donors. A nearest-neighbor algorithm error-corrected the raw reads and collapsed the reads into unique sequences, merging closely related sequences to remove PCR and sequencing errors. CDR3 sequences were aligned to IMGT reference sequences to assign V, D and J gene segments. Each retained sequence needed at least a six-nucleotide match to both a V gene segment and a J gene segment. Rearrangements were classified as productive when the CDR3 lacked stop codons and remained in frame with V and J, and all other rearrangements were classified as non-productive. Following IMGT convention, CDR3 was defined as the stretch from the second conserved V-encoded cysteine up to the conserved J-encoded phenylalanine. Sequences without an unambiguous match to a single V gene segment were excluded from the earlier analysis of over 500 of the donors. An earlier analysis of roughly 590 of the donors called V segments functional above 56.7% productive rearrangements and segregating when the between-donor standard deviation exceeded 5%. A statistical classification framework was built to diagnose cytomegalovirus status from the catalog of TCR beta chain sequences. A later analysis assigned V and J genes by comparing TCR nucleotide sequences with IMGT/GENE-DB human TR gene sequences. A later analysis assigned CDR3 sequences and most-parsimonious VDJ recombination scenarios with the TCRdist pipeline. In a later analysis, each TCR beta chain was defined by its CDR3 amino acid sequence together with its V-gene family, and reads lacking a unique V-gene family were excluded. In a later analysis, around 650 highly shared, low-generation-probability nucleotide sequences were removed to address suspected cross-contamination and a sequencing artifact. In a later analysis, a clonal expansion index was calculated for each public chain from normalized within-repertoire ranks of inferred template counts. In a later analysis, generation probabilities were computed using a VDJ recombination model fitted to out-of-frame rearrangements, and the results were checked against IGoR. In a later analysis, hypergeometric tests were used to score TCR-TCR, TCR-HLA and TCR-CMV co-occurrence, with a repertoire-size bias correction applied to TCR pairs. To estimate false discovery rates, a later analysis permuted the HLA or CMV assignments 20 times. A later analysis grouped co-occurring TCRs with DBSCAN, adding TCRdist sequence similarity when clustering within HLA-allele-positive subsets. Repertoires with fewer than 30,000 or more than 120,000 public chains, plus five repertoires with anomalous nucleotide sharing, were excluded from co-occurrence clustering. TCRdb mirrors the immuneACCESS table, restricted to in-frame sequences. Some clones are absent from its copies; in checked studies, under half trace to an unresolved V gene, and the reason for the others is unknown. For V, J and clone size, that table is used; D and trimming come from the DNA. Recorded for this sample are hundreds of thousands of clones; less than 85% of them occurred a single time. The ten largest make up about 0.63% of the sample.

The CDR3 covers 13 residues, taking in both the cysteine and the phenylalanine. Only the CDR3 portion is preserved as DNA: 39 bases, with reading frame beginning at the first base. Sequences SGHNT (CDR1) and YYREEE (CDR2) are obtained from the germline V gene (reference sequence). The germline V end is reduced by 3 bases and the J end by 4 bases; junction bases left unmatched: 0. The sequence was collected from a man younger than 35 in good health and CMV-seronegative. Sequenced sample: PBMCs. The chain was built from TRBV5-4 and TRBJ1-3; 8 nucleotides in the junction match TRBD1. In nucleotides, the sequence is TGTGCCAGCAGCTGGGACAGGGGAAACACCATATATTTT. It codes for CASSWDRGNTIYF. Reference TRBV5-4 and TRBJ1-3 proteins supply the regions before and after the CDR3; the full variable domain is: ETGVTQSPTHLIKTRGQQVTLRCSSQSGHNTVSWYQQALGQGPQFIFQYYREEENGRGNFPPRFSGLQFPNYSSELNVNALELDDSALYLCASSWDRGNTIYFGEGSWLTVV.